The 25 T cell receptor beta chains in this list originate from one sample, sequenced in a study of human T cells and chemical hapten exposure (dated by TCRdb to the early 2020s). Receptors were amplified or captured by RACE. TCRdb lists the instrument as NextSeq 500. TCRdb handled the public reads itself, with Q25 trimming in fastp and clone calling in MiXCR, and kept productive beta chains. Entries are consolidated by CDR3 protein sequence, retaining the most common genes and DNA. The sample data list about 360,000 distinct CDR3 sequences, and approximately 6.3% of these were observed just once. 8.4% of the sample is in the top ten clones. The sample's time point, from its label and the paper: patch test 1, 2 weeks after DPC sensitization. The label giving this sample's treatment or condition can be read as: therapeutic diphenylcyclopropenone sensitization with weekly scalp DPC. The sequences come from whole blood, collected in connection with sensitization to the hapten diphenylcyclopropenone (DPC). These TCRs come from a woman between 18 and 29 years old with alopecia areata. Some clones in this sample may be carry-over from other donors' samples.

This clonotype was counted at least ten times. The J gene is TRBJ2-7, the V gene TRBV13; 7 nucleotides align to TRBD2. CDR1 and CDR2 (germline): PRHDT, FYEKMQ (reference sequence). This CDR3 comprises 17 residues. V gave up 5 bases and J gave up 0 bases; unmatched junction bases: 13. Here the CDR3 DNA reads TGTGCCAGCAGCCCGTTAGGATCAAGCGGGGTCTCCTACGAGCAGTACTTC. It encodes CASSPLGSSGVSYEQYF.

The CDR3: CASSFLRDATSPTDTQYF. As DNA, the CDR3 is TGTGCCAGCAGCTTCCTCCGGGACGCCACATCACCCACAGATACGCAGTATTTT. The chain is built from TRBV7-9 and TRBJ2-3; D might be TRBD1 or TRBD2, each matching 5 bases. The germline CDR1 and CDR2 sequences are SEHNR and FQNEAQ (reference sequence). V was trimmed by 3 bases and J by 2 bases, leaving 21 bases between them. This CDR3 region has 18 residues.

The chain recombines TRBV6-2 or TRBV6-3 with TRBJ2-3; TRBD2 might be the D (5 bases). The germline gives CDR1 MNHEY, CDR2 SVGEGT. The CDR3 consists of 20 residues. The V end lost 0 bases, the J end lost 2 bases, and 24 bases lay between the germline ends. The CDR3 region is CASSYSTSGTITHLTDTQYF. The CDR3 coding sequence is TGTGCCAGCAGTTACTCGACCAGCGGAACCATTACTCACCTCACAGATACGCAGTATTTT.

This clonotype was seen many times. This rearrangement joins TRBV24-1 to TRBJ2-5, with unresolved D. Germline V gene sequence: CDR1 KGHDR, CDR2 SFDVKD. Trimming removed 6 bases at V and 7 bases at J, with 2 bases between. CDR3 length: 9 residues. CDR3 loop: CATSTTQYF. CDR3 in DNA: TGTGCCACCAGTACGACCCAGTACTTC.

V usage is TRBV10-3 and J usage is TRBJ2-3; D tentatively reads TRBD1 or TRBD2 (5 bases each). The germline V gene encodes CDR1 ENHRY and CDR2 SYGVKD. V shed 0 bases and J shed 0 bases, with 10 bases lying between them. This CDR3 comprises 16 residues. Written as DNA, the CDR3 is TGTGCCATCAGTGAGTCGAGGGGTCGCAGCACAGATACGCAGTATTTT. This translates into CAISESRGRSTDTQYF.

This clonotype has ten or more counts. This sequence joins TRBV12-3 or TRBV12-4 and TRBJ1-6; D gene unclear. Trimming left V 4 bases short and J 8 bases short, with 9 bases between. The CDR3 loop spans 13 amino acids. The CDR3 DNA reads TGTGCCAGCAGTTCGCGGAAGGATTCACCCCTCCACTTT. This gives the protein CASSSRKDSPLHF.

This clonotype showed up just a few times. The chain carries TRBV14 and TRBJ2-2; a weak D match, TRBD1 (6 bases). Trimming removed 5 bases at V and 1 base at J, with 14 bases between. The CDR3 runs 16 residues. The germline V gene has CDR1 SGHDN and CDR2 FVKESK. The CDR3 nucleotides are TGTGCCAGCAGCTCAATCCAGGGACAGAACACCGGGGAGCTGTTTTTT. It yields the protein CASSSIQGQNTGELFF.

The CDR3 sequence: CASSQDSVRLDLLNTEAFF. Written as DNA, the CDR3 is TGCGCCAGCAGCCAAGATTCAGTGCGGTTGGACCTTTTGAACACTGAAGCTTTCTTT. The rearrangement links TRBV4-3 to TRBJ1-1; no definite D call. The germline gives CDR1 LGHNA, CDR2 YSLEER. Between the trimmed V and J ends, which lost 0 bases and 0 bases, there was a span of 20 bases. The CDR3 covers 19 residues.

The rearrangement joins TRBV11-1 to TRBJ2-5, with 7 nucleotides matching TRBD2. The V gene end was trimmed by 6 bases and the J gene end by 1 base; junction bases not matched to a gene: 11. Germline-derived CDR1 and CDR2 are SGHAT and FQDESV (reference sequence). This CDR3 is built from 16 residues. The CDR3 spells CASREPGGSFQETQYF. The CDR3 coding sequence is TGTGCCAGCAGAGAGCCCGGGGGGTCCTTCCAAGAGACCCAGTACTTC.

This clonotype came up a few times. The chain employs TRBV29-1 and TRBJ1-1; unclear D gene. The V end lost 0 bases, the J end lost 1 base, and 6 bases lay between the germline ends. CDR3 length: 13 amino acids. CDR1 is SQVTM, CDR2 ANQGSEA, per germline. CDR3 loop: CSVEEAENTEAFF. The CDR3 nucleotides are TGCAGCGTTGAAGAGGCCGAGAACACTGAAGCTTTCTTT.

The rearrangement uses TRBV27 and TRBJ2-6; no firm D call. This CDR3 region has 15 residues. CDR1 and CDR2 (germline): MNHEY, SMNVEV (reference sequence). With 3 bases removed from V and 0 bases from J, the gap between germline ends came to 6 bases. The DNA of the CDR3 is TGTGCCAGCAGTTTCCAGGTCTCTGGGGCCAACGTCCTGACTTTC. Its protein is CASSFQVSGANVLTF.

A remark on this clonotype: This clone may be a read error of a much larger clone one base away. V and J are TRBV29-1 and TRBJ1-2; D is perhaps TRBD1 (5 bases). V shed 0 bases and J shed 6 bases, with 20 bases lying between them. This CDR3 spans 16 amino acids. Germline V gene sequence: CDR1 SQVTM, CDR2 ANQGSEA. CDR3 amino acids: CSVEDRFLRGSDGYTF. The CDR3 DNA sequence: TGCAGCGTTGAAGATCGCTTCCTCCGGGGCAGCGATGGCTACACCTTC.

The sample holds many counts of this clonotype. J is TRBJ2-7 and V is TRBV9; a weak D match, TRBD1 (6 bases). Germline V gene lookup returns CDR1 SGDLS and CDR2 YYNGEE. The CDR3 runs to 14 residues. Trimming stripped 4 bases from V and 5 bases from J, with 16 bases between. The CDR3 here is CASSPGDTAHEQYF. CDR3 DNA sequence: TGTGCCAGCAGCCCAGGGGACACGGCCCACGAGCAGTACTTC.

This CDR3 is CASSLPAAATPYSNQPQHF. The CDR3, as DNA: TGCGCCAGCAGCTTGCCAGCTGCCGCGACGCCTTATAGCAATCAGCCCCAGCATTTT. The gene calls are TRBV5-1 and TRBJ1-5; no reliable D call. The CDR3 has 19 amino acids. The germline CDR1 and CDR2 sequences are SGHRS and YFSETQ. V was pared by 1 base and J by 0 bases, with 20 bases between. The variable domain in full, completed from reference TRBV5-1 and TRBJ1-5, reads KAGVTQTPRYLIKTRGQQVTLSCSPISGHRSVSWYQQTPGQGLQFLFEYFSETQRNKGNFPGRFSGRQFSNSRSEMNVSTLELGDSALYLCASSLPAAATPYSNQPQHFGDGTRLSIL.

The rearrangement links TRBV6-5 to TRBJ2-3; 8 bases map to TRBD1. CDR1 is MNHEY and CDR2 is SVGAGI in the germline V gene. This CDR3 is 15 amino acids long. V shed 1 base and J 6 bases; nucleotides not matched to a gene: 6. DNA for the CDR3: TGTGCCAGCAGTTACTATTCAGGGGGCCCGGATACGCAGTATTTT. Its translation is CASSYYSGGPDTQYF.

CDR3 nucleotides: TGTGCCAGCAGCTTGTGGACTAACTATGGCTACACCTTC. The encoded protein is CASSLWTNYGYTF. The J gene is TRBJ1-2, the V gene TRBV5-4; no reliable D call. This CDR3 spans 13 amino acids. The ends were cut back, 1 base at V and 0 bases at J, with 4 bases in the middle. CDR1 SGHNT and CDR2 YYREEE come from the germline V gene (reference sequence).

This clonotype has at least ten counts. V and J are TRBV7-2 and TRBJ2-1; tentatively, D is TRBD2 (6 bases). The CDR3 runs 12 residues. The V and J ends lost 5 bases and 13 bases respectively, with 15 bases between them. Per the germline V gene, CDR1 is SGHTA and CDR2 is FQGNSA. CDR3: CASSVLRDFQFF. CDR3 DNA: TGTGCCAGCAGCGTACTCCGGGACTTCCAGTTCTTC.

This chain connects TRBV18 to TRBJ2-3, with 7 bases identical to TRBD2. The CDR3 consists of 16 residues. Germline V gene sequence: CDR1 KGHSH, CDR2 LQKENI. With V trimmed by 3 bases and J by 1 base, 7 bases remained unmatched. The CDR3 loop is CASSPFTSDGTDTQYF. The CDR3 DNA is TGTGCCAGCTCACCGTTTACTAGCGATGGCACAGATACGCAGTATTTT.

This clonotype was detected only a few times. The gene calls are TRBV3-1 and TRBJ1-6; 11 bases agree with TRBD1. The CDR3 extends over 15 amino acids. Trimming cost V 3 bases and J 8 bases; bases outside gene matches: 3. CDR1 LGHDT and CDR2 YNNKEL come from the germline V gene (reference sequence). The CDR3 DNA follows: TGTGCCAGCAGCCAGAGGGACAGGGGGGATTCACCCCTCCACTTT. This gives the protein CASSQRDRGDSPLHF.

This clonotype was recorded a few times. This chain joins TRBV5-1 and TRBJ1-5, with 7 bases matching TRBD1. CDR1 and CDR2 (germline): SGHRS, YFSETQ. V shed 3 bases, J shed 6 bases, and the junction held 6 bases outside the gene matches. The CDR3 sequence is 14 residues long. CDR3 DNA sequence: TGCGCCAGCAGCTGGGACAGTGCTAGTCAGCCCCAGCATTTT. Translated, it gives CASSWDSASQPQHF. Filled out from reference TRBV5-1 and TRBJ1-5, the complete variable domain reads KAGVTQTPRYLIKTRGQQVTLSCSPISGHRSVSWYQQTPGQGLQFLFEYFSETQRNKGNFPGRFSGRQFSNSRSEMNVSTLELGDSALYLCASSWDSASQPQHFGDGTRLSIL.

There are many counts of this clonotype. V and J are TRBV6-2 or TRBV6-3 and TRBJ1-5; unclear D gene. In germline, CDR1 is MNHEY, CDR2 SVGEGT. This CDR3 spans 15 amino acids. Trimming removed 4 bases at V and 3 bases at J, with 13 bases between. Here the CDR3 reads CASSFEAGYNQPQHF. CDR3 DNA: TGTGCCAGCAGTTTTGAAGCGGGATACAATCAGCCCCAGCATTTT.

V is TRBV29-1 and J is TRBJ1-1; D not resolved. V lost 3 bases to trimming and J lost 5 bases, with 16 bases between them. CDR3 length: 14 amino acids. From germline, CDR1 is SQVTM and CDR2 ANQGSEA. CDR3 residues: CSVDIGPLGTEAFF. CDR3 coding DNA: TGCAGCGTTGATATAGGGCCCTTGGGAACTGAAGCTTTCTTT.

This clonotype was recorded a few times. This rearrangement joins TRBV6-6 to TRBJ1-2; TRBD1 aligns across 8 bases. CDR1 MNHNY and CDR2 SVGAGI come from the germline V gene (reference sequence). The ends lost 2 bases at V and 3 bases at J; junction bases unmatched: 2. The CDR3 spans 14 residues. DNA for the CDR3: TGTGCCAGCAGTTACGTACAGGGGGACTATGGCTACACCTTC. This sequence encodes CASSYVQGDYGYTF.

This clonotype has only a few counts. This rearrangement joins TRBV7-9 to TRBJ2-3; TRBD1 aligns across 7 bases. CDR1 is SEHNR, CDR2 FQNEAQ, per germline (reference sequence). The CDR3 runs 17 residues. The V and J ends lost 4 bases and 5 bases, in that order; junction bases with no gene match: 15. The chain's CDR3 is CASSSETARQGKDTQYF. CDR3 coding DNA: TGTGCCAGCAGCTCGGAGACGGCGCGACAGGGAAAAGATACGCAGTATTTT.

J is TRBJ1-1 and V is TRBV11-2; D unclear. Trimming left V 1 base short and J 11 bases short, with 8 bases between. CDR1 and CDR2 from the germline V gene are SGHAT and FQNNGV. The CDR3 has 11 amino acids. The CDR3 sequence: CASSLVGSAFF. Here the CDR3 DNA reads TGTGCCAGCAGCTTAGTCGGGTCGGCTTTCTTT.